Presented here are 9 T cell receptor beta chains from one specimen sequenced in a study of tissue T cells after allogeneic stem cell transplantation. As for time point: mouse harvest day 14 after allogeneic transplant. Mouse grafts combined 10^7 T-cell-depleted bone marrow cells with 10^6 splenic CD5+ T cells. The data were produced by immunoSEQ multiplex PCR, yet TCRdb's version contains in-frame clones alone and is incomplete. The sample contains about 3,200 clones, roughly 44% of which appear only once. Sequencing was carried out using gut tissue. The receptor set was obtained from a female BALB/c mouse given C57BL/6 T cells with graft-versus-host disease after an allogeneic hematopoietic cell transplant.

This clone is judged large (0.1 to 1%). Mouse gene names apply. Read sequence stops 1 residue before the CDR3 end, and the germline J gene provides the missing end. This chain connects TRBV26 to TRBJ1-3, with D tentatively TRBD1 (5 bases). CDR3 length: 14 amino acids. Germline V gene sequence: CDR1 KGHPV, CDR2 FQNQEV (reference sequence). V lost 7 bases to trimming and J lost 0 bases, with 10 bases between them. The CDR3 sequence is CASTRTNSGNTLYF. The DNA read from the CDR3 is TGTGCCAGCACCCGGACAAATTCTGGAAATACGCTCTAT.

In its sample, this clone was seen a few times. Germline and genes: mouse. The read ends 1 residue early relative to the CDR3; the germline J gene fills the gap. The rearrangement links TRBV19 to TRBJ2-7, with D possibly TRBD2 on 6 matching bases. Trimming took off 2 bases at V and 0 bases at J, with 9 bases between the two ends. The CDR3 spans 14 residues. Germline assignment: CDR1 FNHDT and CDR2 SITEND (reference sequence). The CDR3 protein is CASSMGGGSYEQYF. Partial CDR3 DNA: TGTGCCAGCAGTATGGGGGGAGGCTCCTATGAACAGTAC. Supplemented by reference TRBV19 and TRBJ2-7, the full variable domain reads GGIITQTPKFLIGQEGQKLTLKCQQNFNHDTMYWYRQDSGKGLRLIYYSITENDLQKGDLSEGYDASREKKSSFSLTVTSAQKNEMAVFLCASSMGGGSYEQYFGPGTRLTVL.

This clone has only a few counts. These gene names are mouse names. The read ends 1 residue shy of where the CDR3 ends; the end is completed using the germline J gene. The chain links TRBV1 to TRBJ2-1; D is unclear. V lost 0 bases and J lost 0, with 6 bases in between. The V gene's germline CDR1 is NSQYPW and CDR2 LRSPGD (reference sequence). The CDR3 runs 15 residues. The DNA read from the CDR3 is TGCACCTGCAGTGCAGATCCGGGTAACTATGCTGAGCAGTTC. This translates into CTCSADPGNYAEQF. The entire CDR3 protein reads CTCSADPGNYAEQFF. The entire variable domain, with the rest obtained from reference TRBV1 and TRBJ2-1, is as follows: VTLLEQNPRWRLVPRGQAVNLRCILKNSQYPWMSWYQQDLQKQLQWLFTLRSPGDKEVKSLPGADYLATRVTDTELRLQVANMSQGRTLYCTCSADPGNYAEQFFGPGTRLTVL.

Regarding this clone: All gene names here are mouse names. The CDR3 goes on 1 residue after the read ends, and that part is filled in from the germline J gene. The chain combines TRBV26 with TRBJ2-4, with D perhaps TRBD1 (6 bases). CDR1 is KGHPV, CDR2 FQNQEV, per germline (reference sequence). This CDR3 region has 14 residues. Trimming took off 7 bases at V and 0 bases at J, with 11 bases between the two ends. The CDR3 is CASTPGTSQNTLYF. The DNA read from the CDR3 is TGTGCCAGCACCCCCGGGACAAGTCAAAACACCTTGTAC.

A remark on this clone: The gene names here belong to mouse. The read halts 1 residue ahead of the CDR3 end, with the missing end drawn from the germline J gene. The rearrangement links TRBV23 to TRBJ2-5; the tabulated D call, TRBD2, remains unverified against the DNA. The germline CDR1 and CDR2 sequences are KGHTA and FQNQQP. The CDR3 has 14 residues. The CDR3 DNA, read in part, is TGCTCCAGCAGTCAATCTGGGGACCAAGACACCCAGTAC. This translates into CSSSQSGDQDTQY. The complete CDR3 sequence is CSSSQSGDQDTQYF.

This clone was counted a few times. Mouse names are used for the genes. Coverage ceases 1 residue before the CDR3 finishes, and the germline J gene fills in the end. This chain uses TRBV20 with TRBJ1-4, with TRBD1 matching over 12 bases. The CDR3 loop spans 15 amino acids. Germline trimming cut 2 bases from V and 7 bases from J; bases unmatched to any gene: 5. The V gene's germline CDR1 is GFQATS and CDR2 STVNSAI. Here the CDR3 reads CGARFGTGGTERLFF. CDR3 DNA, as far as it was read: TGTGGTGCTAGGTTTGGGACAGGGGGCACCGAAAGATTATTT.

A note on this clone: Mouse germline and gene names are used. The read falls 1 residue short of the CDR3 end, and the missing part is taken from the germline J gene. This chain joins TRBV13-3 and TRBJ2-3, with 7 bases that match TRBD2. Germline CDR1 NNHDY, CDR2 SYVADS. The CDR3 extends over 14 amino acids. V lost 3 bases to trimming and J lost 2 bases; unmatched junction nucleotides: 3. CDR3 bases read: TGTGCCAGCAGTGTGGGGGGAGCTGCAGAAACGCTGTAT. Translating gives CASSVGGAAETLY. The entire CDR3 is CASSVGGAAETLYF.

Note on this clone: Gene labels here are mouse ones. The CDR3 end is not reached by the read, which stops 1 residue before it; the germline J gene fills it in. This chain joins TRBV1 and TRBJ2-1; 9 nucleotides match TRBD1. This CDR3 is 15 amino acids long. Germline V gene data show CDR1 as NSQYPW and CDR2 as LRSPGD (reference sequence). The junction had 2 bases not matched to a gene; V was cut back by 1 base and J by 4 bases. The covered CDR3 bases are TGCACCTGCAGTGCAGCCGGGACAGGGTATGCTGAGCAGTTC. Its translation is CTCSAAGTGYAEQF. The entire CDR3 reads CTCSAAGTGYAEQFF. Full variable domain (missing parts from reference TRBV1 and TRBJ2-1): VTLLEQNPRWRLVPRGQAVNLRCILKNSQYPWMSWYQQDLQKQLQWLFTLRSPGDKEVKSLPGADYLATRVTDTELRLQVANMSQGRTLYCTCSAAGTGYAEQFFGPGTRLTVL.

As regards this clone: The gene symbols are mouse symbols. The CDR3 end falls 1 residue outside the read, so it is completed with the germline J gene. The gene calls are TRBV12-1 and TRBJ2-3; D call uncertain. The CDR3 has 14 amino acids. Trimming stripped 6 bases from V and 0 bases from J, with 12 bases between. Per germline, CDR1 SGHSN and CDR2 HYEKVE. CDR3 sequence reads: CASPAGSSAETLYF. Incomplete CDR3 DNA: TGTGCCAGCCCTGCCGGATCTAGTGCAGAAACGCTGTAT.